These 11 T cell receptor beta chains originate from one sample sequenced in a study of T cells in Graves' hyperthyroidism and ophthalmopathy. Using RNA transcripts as the source, TCR beta CDR3 regions were amplified. First-round RT-PCR with HTBI primers amplified the TCR CDR3 region. TCRdb redid the calling of the multiplex PCR reads with MiXCR, one entry per CDR3 protein. The sample holds 450,000 to 600,000 distinct CDR3 sequences; around 20% are singletons and the top ten take about half. The sample consisted of blood. The receptors stem from a man aged 40-49 years with Graves' ophthalmopathy.

This chain uses TRBV5-4 with TRBJ2-7; the D call may be TRBD1 or TRBD2 (5 bases each). V gave up 3 bases and J gave up 3 bases, with 10 bases separating them. The CDR3 totals 13 residues. Germline V lookup: CDR1 SGHNT, CDR2 YYREEE (reference sequence). The CDR3 loop reads CASSSGAVYEQYF. The CDR3, as DNA: TGTGCCAGCAGCTCCGGGGCGGTCTACGAGCAGTACTTC.

This sequence joins TRBV29-1 and TRBJ1-5; TRBD1 might be the D (6 bases). Germline-derived CDR1 and CDR2 are SQVTM and ANQGSEA. The V end was cut by 6 bases, the J end by 2 bases, with 17 bases between. This CDR3 has 15 residues. In DNA form, the CDR3 reads TGCAGCGTCACGATTGGGGGGCAGGGCAATCAGCCCCAGCATTTT. Protein sequence: CSVTIGGQGNQPQHF.

CDR3 bases: TGCGCCAGCAGCTTAATGACAGCAGAGACCCAGTACTTC. Protein product: CASSLMTAETQYF. The V call is TRBV5-1, the J call TRBJ2-5, with a weak D call TRBD1 (5 bases). Trimming took off 2 bases at V and 4 bases at J, with 9 bases between the two ends. CDR1 is SGHRS and CDR2 is YFSETQ in the germline V gene. The CDR3 has 13 residues.

Turning to this clonotype: This may be a read error: a much more frequent sequence differs by one nucleotide. V gene TRBV12-3 or TRBV12-4 combines with J gene TRBJ1-5; TRBD1 aligns across 8 bases. This CDR3 has 17 amino acids. Here the CDR3 reads CVSSRVAGGEGNQPQHF. The CDR3 DNA reads TGTGTCAGCAGCCGAGTTGCAGGGGGCGAAGGCAATCAGCCCCAGCATTTT.

The table lists this clonotype with a few counts. The chain couples TRBV20-1 to TRBJ2-3, with no clear D. Deletions cut 2 bases from V and 1 base from J, with 13 bases between. CDR3 length: 15 amino acids. The germline V gene encodes CDR1 DFQATT and CDR2 SNEGSKA (reference sequence). The CDR3 nucleotides read TGCAGTGCTAGAACCAGAACCAAGGGCACAGATACGCAGTATTTT. Translation: CSARTRTKGTDTQYF.

This clonotype was found many times. V and J are TRBV24-1 and TRBJ2-7; the D gene is possibly TRBD1 (6 bases). The germline V and J ends were trimmed by 2 bases and 6 bases, with 10 bases remaining between them. The CDR3 totals 13 residues. Germline V gene data show CDR1 as KGHDR and CDR2 as SFDVKD. Written as DNA, the CDR3 is TGTGCCACCAGTGATTACCCAGGGGCCGAGCAGTACTTC. Translated: CATSDYPGAEQYF.

A few counts support this clonotype. V is TRBV6-1 and J is TRBJ2-1, with D possibly TRBD2 on 6 matching bases. CDR1 MNHNS and CDR2 SASEGT come from the germline V gene. The V and J ends lost 8 bases and 0 bases respectively, with 14 bases between them. This CDR3 region has 15 residues. The CDR3 reads CASRRGRSSYNEQFF. DNA for the CDR3: TGTGCCAGCCGTCGAGGGAGGAGCTCCTACAATGAGCAGTTCTTC.

In this sample, this clonotype turned up many times. The DNA is left out, because the CDR3 cannot be placed on it with certainty; the CDR3 is given as TCRdb lists it. The chain uses TRBV30 and TRBJ1-5. Germline CDR1 is GTSNPN and CDR2 is SVGIG (reference sequence). The CDR3 is 11 residues long, counting both termini. The CDR3 here is CAWASGTAMHF.

This clonotype was seen at least ten times. The chain is built from TRBV7-8 and TRBJ2-2, with D possibly being TRBD1 or TRBD2 (6 bases each). Germline CDR1 reads SGHVS; CDR2 reads FQNEAQ. CDR3 length equals 17 residues. Between the trimmed V and J ends, which lost 5 bases and 0 bases, there was a span of 16 bases. The CDR3, as DNA: TGTGCCAGCAGCCAACGTCCGGGGGCTTCGAACACCGGGGAGCTGTTTTTT. Translated: CASSQRPGASNTGELFF.

This clonotype has at least ten counts. CDR3 sequence reads: CASSLGGRTTGELFF. For the CDR3, the DNA is TGTGCCAGCAGCTTAGGGGGGAGGACCACCGGGGAGCTGTTTTTT. The chain joins TRBV7-2 to TRBJ2-2, with D maybe TRBD2 (6 bases). V was cut by 1 base and J by 4 bases, with 10 bases left in between. This CDR3 has 15 residues. Per germline, CDR1 SGHTA and CDR2 FQGNSA.

This chain uses TRBV4-1 with TRBJ2-7; possible D gene TRBD1, 6 bases. Germline V gene sequence: CDR1 MGHRA, CDR2 YSYEKL. V dropped 3 bases and J dropped 4 bases, with 13 bases sitting between them. The CDR3 loop spans 14 amino acids. The CDR3 reads CASSHPGVRYEQYF. The DNA of the CDR3 is TGCGCCAGCAGCCACCCAGGGGTCCGGTACGAGCAGTACTTC.